Reported below is one T cell receptor (beta chain). Under the authors' procedure: Reference gene primer amplification yielded estimated nucleated cell counts. Produced via immunoSEQ multiplex PCR; TCRdb's table is partial and in-frame only. The V and J calls and clone size come from that table; D and trimming were worked out from the DNA. The sample yields just over 50,000 clones, about 90% seen once. These data belong to a study of blood T cell repertoires in COVID-19. Overall study: COVID-19 samples, acute and convalescent, were from the United States, Italy and Spain.

Trimming removed 3 bases from V and 7 bases from J; junction bases left unmatched: 7. The CDR3 totals 14 residues. Germline CDR1 and CDR2: WNHNN and SYGVQD (reference sequence). Specimen: peripheral blood. This TCR came from a human donor with active COVID-19. The donor label of this sample is uncertain. This rearrangement joins TRBV10-1 to TRBJ2-7; the match to TRBD2 covers 9 bases. CDR3: CASSETAGGREQYF. DNA for the CDR3: TGCGCCAGCAGTGAAACCGCGGGGGGGAGGGAGCAGTACTTC.